The next 9 T cell receptor beta chains were all read from a single sample in a study of OX40 agonist ivuxolimab in advanced cancers. The method was immunoSEQ multiplex PCR; TCRdb's version includes in-frame clones alone and lacks a portion of them. The sample shows fewer than 85,000 clones, 92% of them seen only once. Source: CD4+ or CD8+ T cells sorted from blood, taken in a trial of the OX40 agonist ivuxolimab. The receptor source for this set is an adult with an advanced solid tumor such as melanoma, head and neck, liver or kidney cancer.

The V gene is TRBV2, the J gene TRBJ1-1; D unclear. V lost 11 bases to trimming and J lost 0 bases, with 22 bases between them. The CDR3 has 16 residues. Per germline, CDR1 SNHLY and CDR2 FYNNEI. The CDR3 DNA reads TGTGCCGGCGAAGACACCAACCAACACTTGAACACTGAAGCTTTCTTT. It yields the protein CAGEDTNQHLNTEAFF.

The chain links TRBV4-1 to TRBJ1-1; TRBD1 might be the D (5 bases). In germline, CDR1 is MGHRA, CDR2 YSYEKL. The V end was cut by 3 bases, the J end by 1 base, with 15 bases between. The CDR3 consists of 16 residues. CDR3 region: CASSQEPGLWNTEAFF. For the CDR3, the DNA is TGCGCCAGCAGCCAGGAGCCAGGGCTGTGGAACACTGAAGCTTTCTTT.

The chain uses TRBV6-5 and TRBJ1-1, with 7 bases fitting TRBD1. This CDR3 comprises 16 residues. The germline gives CDR1 MNHEY, CDR2 SVGAGI. The V segment lost 0 bases and the J segment 8 bases; nucleotides outside the gene matches: 12. This CDR3 is CASSYSSGQDLFEAFF. The CDR3 bases are TGTGCCAGCAGTTACTCGAGCGGACAGGACCTATTCGAAGCTTTCTTT.

The chain is built from TRBV11-2 and TRBJ2-3, with D unresolved. Trimming left V 6 bases short and J 2 bases short, with 6 bases between. CDR1 and CDR2 from the germline V gene are SGHAT and FQNNGV. This CDR3 is 12 amino acids long. CDR3 sequence reads: CASSSSTDTQYF. In nucleotides, the CDR3 is TGTGCCAGCAGTTCTTCCACAGATACGCAGTATTTT.

V and J are TRBV11-1 and TRBJ2-7; D might be TRBD1 (7 bases). Germline CDR1 is SGHAT and CDR2 is FQDESV (reference sequence). V was shortened by 1 base and J by 5 bases, with 18 bases between the two germline ends. The CDR3 consists of 16 residues. The CDR3: CASSLGRDSLRDEQYF. DNA for the CDR3: TGTGCCAGCAGCTTAGGGAGGGACAGCCTGAGGGACGAGCAGTACTTC.

The rearrangement links TRBV9 to TRBJ1-6; 7 bases match TRBD1. The CDR3 covers 17 residues. Germline V gives CDR1 SGDLS, CDR2 YYNGEE. V shed 1 base, J shed 5 bases, and the junction held 9 bases outside the gene matches. The CDR3 is CASSVLEGQYHNSPLHF. In DNA form, the CDR3 reads TGTGCCAGCAGCGTACTCGAGGGACAGTACCATAATTCACCCCTCCACTTT.

The chain joins TRBV6-1 to TRBJ1-4, with D possibly being TRBD1 (5 bases). Trimming took off 3 bases at V and 2 bases at J, with 7 bases between the two ends. This CDR3 region has 14 residues. Germline assignment: CDR1 MNHNS and CDR2 SASEGT. CDR3 nucleotide sequence: TGTGCCAGCAGTGAGGGGGGTACTAATGAAAAACTGTTTTTT. Translated, it gives CASSEGGTNEKLFF.

V is TRBV7-9 and J is TRBJ2-6; tentative D call: TRBD1 (5 bases). V lost 1 base to trimming and J lost 1 base, with 5 bases between them. The CDR3 is 15 residues long. CDR1 is SEHNR, CDR2 FQNEAQ, per germline (reference sequence). The CDR3 loop reads CASSLGTSGANVLTF. CDR3 nucleotides: TGTGCCAGCAGCTTAGGGACATCTGGGGCCAACGTCCTGACTTTC.

V usage is TRBV27 and J usage is TRBJ2-7; TRBD2 matches at 10 bases. This CDR3 contains 14 residues. From germline, CDR1 is MNHEY and CDR2 SMNVEV (reference sequence). J was trimmed by 2 bases and V by 4 bases; bases with no gene match: 2. For the CDR3, the DNA is TGTGCCAGCAGTTGGACTAGCGGCACCTACGAGCAGTACTTC. It is translated as CASSWTSGTYEQYF.